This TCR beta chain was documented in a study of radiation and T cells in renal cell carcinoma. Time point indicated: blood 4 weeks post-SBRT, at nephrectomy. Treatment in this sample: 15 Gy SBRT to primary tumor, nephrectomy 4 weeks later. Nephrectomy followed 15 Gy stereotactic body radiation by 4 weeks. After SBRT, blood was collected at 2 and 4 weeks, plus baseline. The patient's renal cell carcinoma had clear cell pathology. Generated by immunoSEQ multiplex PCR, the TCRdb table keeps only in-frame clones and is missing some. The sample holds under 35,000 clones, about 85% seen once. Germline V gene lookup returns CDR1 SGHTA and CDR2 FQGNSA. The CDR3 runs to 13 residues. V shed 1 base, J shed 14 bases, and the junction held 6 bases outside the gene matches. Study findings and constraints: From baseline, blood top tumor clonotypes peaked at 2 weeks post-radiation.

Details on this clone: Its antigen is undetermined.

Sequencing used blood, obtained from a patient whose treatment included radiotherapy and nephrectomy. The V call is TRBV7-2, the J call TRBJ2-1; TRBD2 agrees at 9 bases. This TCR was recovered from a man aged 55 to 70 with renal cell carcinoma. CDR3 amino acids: CASSLVEAGGKFF. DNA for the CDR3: TGTGCCAGCAGCTTAGTAGAGGCGGGAGGGAAGTTCTTC.